What follows describes a single T cell receptor beta chain. The data were taken from a study of blood T cell repertoires in COVID-19. Looking at the study overall: Both acute and convalescent COVID-19 samples were obtained from the United States, Italy and Spain.

Original handling: Estimated nucleated cell counts came from reference gene primer amplification. This table comes from immunoSEQ multiplex PCR, and its TCRdb copy is limited to in-frame clones, with some not included. V and J calls and clone size are as listed in that table; D and trimming were resolved from the DNA. The table shows 100,000 to 150,000 clones, with over 75% occurring only once. CDR3 size: 15 residues. From germline, CDR1 is MRHNA and CDR2 SNTAGT. The V gene lost 6 bases and the J gene lost 2 bases, with 16 bases spanning the gap. The sample taken for sequencing was peripheral blood. The sequence came from a woman of 80 years or more with acute or convalescent COVID-19. This rearrangement joins TRBV6-4 to TRBJ1-2, with unresolved D. Here the CDR3 DNA reads TGTGCCAGCAGACCCATGGACTCCCCCAACTATGGCTACACCTTC. As protein: CASRPMDSPNYGYTF.